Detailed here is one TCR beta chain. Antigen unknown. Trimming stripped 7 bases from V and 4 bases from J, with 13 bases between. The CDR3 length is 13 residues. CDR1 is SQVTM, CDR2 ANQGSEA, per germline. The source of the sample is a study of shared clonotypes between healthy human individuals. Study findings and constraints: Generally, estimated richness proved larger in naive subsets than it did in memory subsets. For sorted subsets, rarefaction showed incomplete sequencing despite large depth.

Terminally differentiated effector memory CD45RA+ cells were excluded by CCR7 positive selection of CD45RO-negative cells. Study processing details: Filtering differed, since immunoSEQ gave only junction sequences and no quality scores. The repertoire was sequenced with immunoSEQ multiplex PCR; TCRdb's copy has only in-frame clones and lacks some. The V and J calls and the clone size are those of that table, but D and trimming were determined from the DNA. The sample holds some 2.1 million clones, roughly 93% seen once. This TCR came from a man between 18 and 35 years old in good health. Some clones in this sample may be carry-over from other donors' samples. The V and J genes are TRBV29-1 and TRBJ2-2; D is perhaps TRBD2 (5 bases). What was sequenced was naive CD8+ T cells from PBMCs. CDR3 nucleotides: TGCAGCGCCAGACCAGGAGGCACCGGGGAGCTGTTTTTT. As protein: CSARPGGTGELFF.